This TCR beta chain was obtained from a study of control samples from healthy donors and cancer patients (TCRdb year 2020). CDR3 length: 15 amino acids, cysteine to phenylalanine. Only CDR3 DNA remains: 45 bases, in frame from the first base. The germline V gene encodes CDR1 SGHAT and CDR2 FQNNGV. V is reduced by 1 base and J by 2 bases, leaving a spacing of 8 bases between them. With respect to this clone: What this receptor recognizes is not known. No per-base quality is available; no much larger clone lies one base away.

The receptor library was made with the immunoSEQ multiplex PCR assay. TCRdb stores this immuneACCESS table with in-frame sequences only. Part of the clones is absent; in the studies checked, under half of the shortfall reflects unresolved V genes, and no reason is known for the rest. Counted in this sample were around 94,000 clones; 85% to 90% of them appeared once. The biggest ten clones account for roughly 1.2% of the sample. Sequencing input: blood. The sequence derives from a woman aged 45-65 years in good health. This chain is built from TRBV11-2 and TRBJ2-2; no D gene is confidently identified. The CDR3 region reads CASSLGGYNTGELFF. The nucleotide sequence is given as TGTGCCAGCAGCTTAGGAGGTTACAACACCGGGGAGCTGTTTTTT.